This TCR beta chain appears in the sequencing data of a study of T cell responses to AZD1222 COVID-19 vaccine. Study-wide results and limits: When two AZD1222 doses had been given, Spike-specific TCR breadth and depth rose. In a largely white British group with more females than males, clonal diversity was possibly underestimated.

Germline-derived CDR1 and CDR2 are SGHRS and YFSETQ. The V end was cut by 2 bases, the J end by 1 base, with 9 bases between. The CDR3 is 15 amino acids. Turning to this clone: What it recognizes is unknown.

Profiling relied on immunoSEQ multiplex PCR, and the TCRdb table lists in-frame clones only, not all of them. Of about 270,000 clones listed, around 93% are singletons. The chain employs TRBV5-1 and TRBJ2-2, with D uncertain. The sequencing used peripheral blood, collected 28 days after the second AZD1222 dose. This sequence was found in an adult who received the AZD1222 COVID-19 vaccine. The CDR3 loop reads CASSFATGNTGELFF. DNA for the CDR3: TGCGCCAGCAGCTTTGCGACTGGGAACACCGGGGAGCTGTTTTTT.